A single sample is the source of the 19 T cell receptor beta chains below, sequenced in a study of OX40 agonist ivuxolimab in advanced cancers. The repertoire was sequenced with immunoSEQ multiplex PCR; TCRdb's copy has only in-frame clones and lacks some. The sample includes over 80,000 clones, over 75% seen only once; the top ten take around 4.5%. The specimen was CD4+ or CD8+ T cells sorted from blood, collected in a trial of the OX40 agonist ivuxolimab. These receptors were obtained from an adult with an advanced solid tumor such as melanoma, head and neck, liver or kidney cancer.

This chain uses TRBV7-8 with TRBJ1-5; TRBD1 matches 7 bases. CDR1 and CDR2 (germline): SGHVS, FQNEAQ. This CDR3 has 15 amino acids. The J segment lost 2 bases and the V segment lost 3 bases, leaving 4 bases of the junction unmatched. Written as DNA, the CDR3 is TGTGCCAGCAGCTTTGACAGGGCCGGCAATCAGCCCCAGCATTTT. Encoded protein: CASSFDRAGNQPQHF. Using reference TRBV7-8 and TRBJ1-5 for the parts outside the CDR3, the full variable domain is GAGVSQSPRYKVAKRGQDVALRCDPISGHVSLFWYQQALGQGPEFLTYFQNEAQLDKSGLPSDRFFAERPEGSVSTLKIQRTQQEDSAVYLCASSFDRAGNQPQHFGDGTRLSIL.

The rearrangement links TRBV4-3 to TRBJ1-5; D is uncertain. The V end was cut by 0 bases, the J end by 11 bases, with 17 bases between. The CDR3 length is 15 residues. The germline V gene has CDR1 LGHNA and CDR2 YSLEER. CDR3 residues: CASSQDAGPSGAQHF. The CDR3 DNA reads TGCGCCAGCAGCCAAGATGCGGGCCCCTCTGGAGCCCAGCATTTT.

The CDR3 DNA reads as TGTGCCACCAGCAGGCCGGGACAGGGGACCCTAGCCAAAAACATTCAGTACTTC. It encodes CATSRPGQGTLAKNIQYF. This chain uses TRBV15 with TRBJ2-4; 10 bases line up with TRBD1. The germline CDR1 and CDR2 sequences are LNHNV and YYDKDF (reference sequence). This CDR3 has 18 residues. Germline trimming cut 3 bases from V and 0 bases from J; bases unmatched to any gene: 8.

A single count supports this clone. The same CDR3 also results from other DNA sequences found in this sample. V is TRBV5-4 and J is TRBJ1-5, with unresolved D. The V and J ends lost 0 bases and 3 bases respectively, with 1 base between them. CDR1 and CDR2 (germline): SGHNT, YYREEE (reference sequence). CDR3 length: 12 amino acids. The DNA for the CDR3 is TGTGCCAGCAGCTTGGACAATCAGCCCCAGCATTTT. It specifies CASSLDNQPQHF.

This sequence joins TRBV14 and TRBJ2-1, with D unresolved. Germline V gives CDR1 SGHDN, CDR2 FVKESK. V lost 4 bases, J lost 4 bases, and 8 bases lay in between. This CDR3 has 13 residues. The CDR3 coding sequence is TGTGCCAGCAGCCTACAGTTGTACAATGAGCAGTTCTTC. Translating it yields CASSLQLYNEQFF.

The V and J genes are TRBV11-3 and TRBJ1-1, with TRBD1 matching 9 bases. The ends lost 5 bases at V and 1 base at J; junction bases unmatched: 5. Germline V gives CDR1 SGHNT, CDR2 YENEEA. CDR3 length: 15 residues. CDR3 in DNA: TGTGCCAGCAGCCCCAGGGACAGGGCGAACACTGAAGCTTTCTTT. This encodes CASSPRDRANTEAFF.

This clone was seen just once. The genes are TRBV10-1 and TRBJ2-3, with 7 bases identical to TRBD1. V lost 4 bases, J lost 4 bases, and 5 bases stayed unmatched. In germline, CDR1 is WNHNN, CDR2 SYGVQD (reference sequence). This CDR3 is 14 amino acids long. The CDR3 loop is CASSARQGSDTQYF. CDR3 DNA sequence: TGCGCCAGCAGTGCGAGACAGGGCTCAGATACGCAGTATTTT.

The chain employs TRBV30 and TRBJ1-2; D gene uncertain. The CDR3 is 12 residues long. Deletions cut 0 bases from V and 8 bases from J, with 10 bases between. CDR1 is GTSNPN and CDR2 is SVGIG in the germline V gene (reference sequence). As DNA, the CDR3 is TGTGCCTGGAGTGTACCGGAGGGCGGCTACACCTTC. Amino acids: CAWSVPEGGYTF.

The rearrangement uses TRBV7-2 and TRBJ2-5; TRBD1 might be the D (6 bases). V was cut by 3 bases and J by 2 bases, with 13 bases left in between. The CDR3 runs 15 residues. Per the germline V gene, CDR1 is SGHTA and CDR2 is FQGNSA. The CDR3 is CASSFGQGIQETQYF. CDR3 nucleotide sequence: TGTGCCAGCAGCTTTGGGCAGGGGATACAAGAGACCCAGTACTTC.

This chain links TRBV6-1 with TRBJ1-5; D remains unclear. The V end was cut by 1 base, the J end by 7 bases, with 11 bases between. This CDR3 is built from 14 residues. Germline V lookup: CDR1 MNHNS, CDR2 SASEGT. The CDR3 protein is CASSEGNSRQPQHF. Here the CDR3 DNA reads TGTGCCAGCAGTGAAGGAAACTCCAGACAGCCCCAGCATTTT.

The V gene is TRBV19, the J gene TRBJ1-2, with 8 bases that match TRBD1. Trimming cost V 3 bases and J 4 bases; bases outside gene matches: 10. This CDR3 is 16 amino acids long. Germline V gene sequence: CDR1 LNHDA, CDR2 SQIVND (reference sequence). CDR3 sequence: CASSIQDRGMGYGYTF. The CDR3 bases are TGTGCCAGTAGTATCCAAGACAGGGGCATGGGCTATGGCTACACCTTC.

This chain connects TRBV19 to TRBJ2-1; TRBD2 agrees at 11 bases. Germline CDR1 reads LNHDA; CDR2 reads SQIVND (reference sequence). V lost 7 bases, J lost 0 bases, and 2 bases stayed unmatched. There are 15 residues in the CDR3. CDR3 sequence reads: CASIGLAGSYNEQFF. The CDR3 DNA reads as TGTGCCAGTATCGGACTAGCGGGCTCCTACAATGAGCAGTTCTTC.

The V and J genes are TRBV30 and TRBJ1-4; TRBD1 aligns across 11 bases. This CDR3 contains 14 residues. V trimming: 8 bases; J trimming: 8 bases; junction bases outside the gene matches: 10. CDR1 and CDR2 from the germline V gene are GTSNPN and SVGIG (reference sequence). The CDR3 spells CAEGQGGVGEKLFF. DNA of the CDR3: TGTGCCGAGGGACAGGGGGGTGTCGGGGAAAAACTGTTTTTT.

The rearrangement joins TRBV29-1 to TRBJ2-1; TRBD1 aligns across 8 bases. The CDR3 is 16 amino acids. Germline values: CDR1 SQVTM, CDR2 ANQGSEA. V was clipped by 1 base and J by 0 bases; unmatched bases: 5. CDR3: CSVEAWTGNSYNEQFF. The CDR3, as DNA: TGCAGCGTTGAAGCCTGGACAGGGAACTCCTACAATGAGCAGTTCTTC.

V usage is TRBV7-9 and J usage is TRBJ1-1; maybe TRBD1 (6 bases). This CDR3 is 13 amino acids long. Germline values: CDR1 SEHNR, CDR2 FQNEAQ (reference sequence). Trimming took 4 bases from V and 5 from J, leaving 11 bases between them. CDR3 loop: CASSSTGRTEAFF. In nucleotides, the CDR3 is TGTGCCAGCAGCTCAACAGGGAGGACTGAAGCTTTCTTT. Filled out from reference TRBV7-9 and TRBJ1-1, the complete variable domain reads DTGVSQNPRHKITKRGQNVTFRCDPISEHNRLYWYRQTLGQGPEFLTYFQNEAQLEKSRLLSDRFSAERPKGSFSTLEIQRTEQGDSAMYLCASSSTGRTEAFFGQGTRLTVV.

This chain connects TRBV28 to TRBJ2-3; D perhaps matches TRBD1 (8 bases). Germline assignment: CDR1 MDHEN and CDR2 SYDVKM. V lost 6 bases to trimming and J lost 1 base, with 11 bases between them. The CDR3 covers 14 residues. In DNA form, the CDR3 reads TGTGCCAGCAGACAGGGGGGGGGCACAGATACGCAGTATTTT. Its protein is CASRQGGGTDTQYF.

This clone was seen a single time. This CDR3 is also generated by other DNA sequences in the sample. The CDR3, as DNA: TGTGCCAGCAGTCCCCCACTAGGTAGGAACACTGAAGCTTTCTTT. Its protein is CASSPPLGRNTEAFF. V gene TRBV28 combines with J gene TRBJ1-1, with D unclear. Germline CDR1 and CDR2: MDHEN and SYDVKM. This CDR3 is 15 amino acids long. V was clipped by 5 bases and J by 1 base, with 14 bases between them.

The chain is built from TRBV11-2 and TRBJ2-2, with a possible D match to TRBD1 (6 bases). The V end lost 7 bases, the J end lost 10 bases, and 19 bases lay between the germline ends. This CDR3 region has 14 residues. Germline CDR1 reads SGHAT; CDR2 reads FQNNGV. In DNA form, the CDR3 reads TGTGCCAGCACCCAAACAGGGAACTCCGCGGAGCTGTTTTTT. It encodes CASTQTGNSAELFF.

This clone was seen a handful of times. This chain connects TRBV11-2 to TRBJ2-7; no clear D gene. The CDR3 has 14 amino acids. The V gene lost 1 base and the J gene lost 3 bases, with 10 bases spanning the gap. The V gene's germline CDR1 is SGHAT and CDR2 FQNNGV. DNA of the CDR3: TGTGCCAGCAGCTTAGCGGGCGACATCTACGAGCAGTACGTC. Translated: CASSLAGDIYEQYV.